A selection of T cell receptor beta chains follows, all from one sample in a study of identical twins. TCRdb reprocessed the 5' RACE reads with MiXCR, giving one entry per CDR3 protein. The sample has 450,000 to 500,000 distinct CDR3 sequences, 14% seen once; the top ten hold approximately 0.98%. This same sample was also taken into another study, of yellow fever vaccine responses in identical twins.

Material for sequencing was CD4+ T cells sorted from blood. The receptors shown here come from a woman aged 18-29 years in good health. Both conserved end residues are part of each CDR3. Each record gives: D gene, V gene, J gene, clone size, CDR3 DNA, CDR3 protein. The D gene is left open where the match is weak. A row's size may be missing; if present it is once, few, many or a size class.

TRBD2	TRBV2	TRBJ2-1	-	TGTGCCAGCAGTGATGTTGTGGGGGAGCGGGGCAATGAGCAGTTCTTC	CASSDVVGERGNEQFF
-	TRBV20-1	TRBJ2-1	few	TGCAGTGCTAGAGGCTTCGGACAGAGCTCCTACAATGAGCAGTTCTTC	CSARGFGQSSYNEQFF
TRBD1	TRBV12-3/TRBV12-4	TRBJ2-1	many	TGTGCCAGCAGTTCCGACAGGGGGGATTACTACAATGAGCAGTTCTTC	CASSSDRGDYYNEQFF
TRBD2	TRBV5-1	TRBJ2-3	many	TGCGCCTCAGCAATCGCGGGAGGCTCCAGGGATACGCAGTATTTT	CASAIAGGSRDTQYF
TRBD2	TRBV7-6	TRBJ2-7	-	TGTGCCAGCAGCTCAGCGGGAGGATTGCAGTACTTC	CASSSAGGLQYF
-	TRBV28	TRBJ2-7	few	TGTGCCAGCAGTTCACGACACCAGAGGGGGACGCGTGTATTCGAGCAGTACTTC	CASSSRHQRGTRVFEQYF
-	TRBV7-2	TRBJ2-1	-	TGTGCCAGCAGCTTAAAAGCGGACCCGGCGGATGAGCAGTTCTTC	CASSLKADPADEQFF
-	TRBV11-2	TRBJ2-7	few	TGTGCCAGCAGCTTAAATGGATTCGAGGAGCAGTACTTC	CASSLNGFEEQYF
-	TRBV28	TRBJ2-1	many	TGTGCCAGCAGTTTACGTAAGTCCGGTGAGCAGTTCTTC	CASSLRKSGEQFF
TRBD2	TRBV3-1	TRBJ2-3	-	TGTGCCAGCAGCCAAATTTTATCCCGGCGGGAGGGGCCTGACGATACGCAGTATTTT	CASSQILSRREGPDDTQYF
-	TRBV6-6	TRBJ2-7	-	TGTGCCAGCAGTTATCATTTTACAGAGCAGTACTTC	CASSYHFTEQYF
-	TRBV7-7	TRBJ2-5	few	TGTGCTAGCAGCTTAAGGCCCGGGTCCTTTCAAGAGACCCAGTACTTC	CASSLRPGSFQETQYF
TRBD1	TRBV7-9	TRBJ1-2	few	TGTGCCAGCAGCTTAACGACAGGGGAAGGCTACACCTTC	CASSLTTGEGYTF
-	TRBV6-5	TRBJ2-1	-	TGTGCCAGCAGTTACCCCCTACGAGCGAGAGGGCCCTCCAATGAGCAGTTCTTC	CASSYPLRARGPSNEQFF
-	TRBV5-1	TRBJ2-3	few	TGCGCCAGCAGCTTGGCCGGGGTAGCCCGTGGCACAGATACGCAGTATTTT	CASSLAGVARGTDTQYF
TRBD2	TRBV5-1	TRBJ2-1	few	TGCGCCAGCAGCTCCGAACTAGCGGGGGGGCCCAGCAATGAGCAGTTCTTC	CASSSELAGGPSNEQFF
-	TRBV18	TRBJ2-7	few	TGTGCCAGCTCACCGAAAAGCTCCTACGAGCAGTACTTC	CASSPKSSYEQYF
-	TRBV27	TRBJ2-2	-	TGTGCCAGCGGAACATTTAACACCGGGGAGCTGTTTTTT	CASGTFNTGELFF
TRBD2	TRBV6-2/TRBV6-3	TRBJ2-2	few	TGTGCCAGCAACCGACTAGCGGGAGGATCGAACACCGGGGAGCTGTTTTTT	CASNRLAGGSNTGELFF
-	TRBV20-1	TRBJ2-5	many	TGCAGTGCTAGGATCAGGGGGACTTGGGAGACCCAGTACTTC	CSARIRGTWETQYF
-	TRBV6-2/TRBV6-3	TRBJ2-7	-	TGTGCCAGCAGTCATCGGGACGACTCCTACGAGCAGTACTTC	CASSHRDDSYEQYF
TRBD2	TRBV7-6	TRBJ2-1	-	TGTGCCAGCAGCTTAGGTCTTTTGACGGGAGGTGATGAGCAGTTCTTC	CASSLGLLTGGDEQFF
TRBD1	TRBV20-1	TRBJ1-5	-	TGCAGTGCGAGATCAGGGGGTAGGGATCAGCCCCAGCATTTT	CSARSGGRDQPQHF
-	TRBV29-1	TRBJ1-2	-	TGCAGCGTCCCGATTAACGCCAACTATGGCTACACCTTC	CSVPINANYGYTF
-	TRBV7-8	TRBJ2-1	few	TGTGCCAGCAGCTCTGTCATGAGCTCCTACAATGAGCAGTTCTTC	CASSSVMSSYNEQFF
TRBD2	TRBV11-2	TRBJ2-5	-	TGTGCCAGCAGCTTAGGATCCCTTGGGAGGGTCCAAGAGACCCAGTACTTC	CASSLGSLGRVQETQYF
TRBD2	TRBV6-5	TRBJ2-1	few	TGTGCCAGCAGTTACCTGAGACTAGCGGGAGGAGGAAATGAGCAGTTCTTC	CASSYLRLAGGGNEQFF
TRBD2	TRBV5-1	TRBJ2-2	-	TGCGCCAGCAGCTTGGCCAGTCGGGAGGGCCCCACCGGGGAGCTGTTTTTT	CASSLASREGPTGELFF
-	TRBV5-1	TRBJ2-3	many	TGCGCCAGCAGCGCCGGACAGTTCTCGAGCACAGATACGCAGTATTTT	CASSAGQFSSTDTQYF
-	TRBV28	TRBJ2-7	few	TGTGCCAGCAGTCCACGGGGGCTCGAGCAGTACTTC	CASSPRGLEQYF
TRBD2	TRBV20-1	TRBJ2-1	-	TGCAGTGCTCCTGGGCGGCTAGCGGGAGCCGTTGAGCAGTTCTTC	CSAPGRLAGAVEQFF
TRBD2	TRBV7-2	TRBJ2-7	few	TGTGCCAGCAGCTTAGTTAGCGGGAGGCCGAGCTCCTACGAGCAGTACTTC	CASSLVSGRPSSYEQYF
-	TRBV5-1	TRBJ2-7	-	TGCGCCAGCAGCTTGAATTCGCTATACGAGCAGTACTTC	CASSLNSLYEQYF
TRBD1	TRBV11-2	TRBJ1-2	few	TGTGCCAGCAGCTTAATACAGGGGGGATTCTATGGCTACACCTTC	CASSLIQGGFYGYTF
TRBD1	TRBV15	TRBJ2-7	few	TGTGCCACCAGCAGAGGGACAGGGGACTACGAGCAGTACTTC	CATSRGTGDYEQYF
-	TRBV5-1	TRBJ2-7	few	TGCGCCAGCAGCTTGGACGACGAGAGCACCTACGAGCAGTACTTC	CASSLDDESTYEQYF
-	TRBV3-1	TRBJ1-6	few	TGTGCCAGCAGCCAAGGGAGGGGGTCGAATTCACCCCTCCACTTT	CASSQGRGSNSPLHF
-	TRBV7-8	TRBJ1-1	-	TGTGCCAGCAGCCCTCGGCTCCAAATGAACACTGAAGCTTTCTTT	CASSPRLQMNTEAFF
TRBD1	TRBV20-1	TRBJ2-2	-	TGCAGTGCTAGGCCGACGACAGGGCTCACCGGGGAGCTGTTTTTT	CSARPTTGLTGELFF
-	TRBV28	TRBJ2-7	-	TGTGCCAGCAGTCCCCAGCCATGGCTCAGTTCTACTCCCTCCTACGAGCAGTACTTC	CASSPQPWLSSTPSYEQYF
TRBD1	TRBV29-1	TRBJ1-2	many	TGCAGCGTTGCGGGGGACAGAGAAAACTATGGCTACACCTTC	CSVAGDRENYGYTF
TRBD1	TRBV28	TRBJ2-7	many	TGTGCCAGTAGACCAGGGGGACCCTACGAGCAGTACTTC	CASRPGGPYEQYF
-	TRBV6-2/TRBV6-3	TRBJ1-2	-	TGTGCCAGCAGCGGGGCCGATAACTATGGCTACACCTTC	CASSGADNYGYTF
-	TRBV29-1	TRBJ2-7	-	TGCAGCGTTTCGACTGGGTACGAGCAGTACTTC	CSVSTGYEQYF
TRBD2	TRBV5-1	TRBJ2-1	few	TGCGCCAGCAGCCGGGGGGTGGTCTCCTACAATGAGCAGTTCTTC	CASSRGVVSYNEQFF
-	TRBV18	TRBJ2-7	many	TGTGCCAGCCGAGGGGGGGGGCGCCCCTACGAGCAGTACTTC	CASRGGGRPYEQYF